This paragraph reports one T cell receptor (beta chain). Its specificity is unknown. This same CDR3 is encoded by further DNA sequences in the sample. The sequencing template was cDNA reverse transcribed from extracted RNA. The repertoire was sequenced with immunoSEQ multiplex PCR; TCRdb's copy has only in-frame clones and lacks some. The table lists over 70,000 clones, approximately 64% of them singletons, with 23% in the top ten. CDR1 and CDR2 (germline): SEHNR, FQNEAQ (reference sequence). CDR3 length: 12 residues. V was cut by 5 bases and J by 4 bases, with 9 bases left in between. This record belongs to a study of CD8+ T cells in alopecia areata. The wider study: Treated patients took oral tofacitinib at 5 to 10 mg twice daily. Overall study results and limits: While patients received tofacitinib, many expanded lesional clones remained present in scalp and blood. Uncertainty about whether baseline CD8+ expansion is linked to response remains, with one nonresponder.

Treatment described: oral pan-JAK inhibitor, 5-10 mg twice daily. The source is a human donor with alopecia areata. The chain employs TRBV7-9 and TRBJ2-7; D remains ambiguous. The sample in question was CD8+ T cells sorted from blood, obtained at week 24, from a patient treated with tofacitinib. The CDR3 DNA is TGTGCCAGCAGCCAAGATTCGTACGAGCAGTACTTC. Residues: CASSQDSYEQYF.